This TCR beta chain was sequenced during a study of regulatory T cells in long-lasting Graves disease. In the study overall: More than 5 years of antithyroid drugs with positive TSH receptor antibodies defined persistent Graves' disease. Overall study findings and caveats: Patients whose Graves' disease persisted exhibited lower TCR diversity than those newly diagnosed. The sample size was small, and this may have reduced accuracy. TRBV28, TRBJ1-2 and TRBJ2-5 emerged as the favored segments in persistent disease.

The table lists this clonotype with many counts. Antigen: not known. Germline trimming cut 6 bases from V and 0 bases from J; bases unmatched to any gene: 4. Germline CDR1 is SNHLY and CDR2 is FYNNEI. This CDR3 has 14 residues. Time point described: persistent/refractory GD, antithyroid drugs over 5 years with positive TRAb. Making the TCR library involved RNA that had been extracted from PBMCs. Building the TCR beta libraries relied on iRepertoire HTBI primers, and CDR3 regions underwent Arm-PCR. TCRdb reprocessed the multiplex PCR reads via MiXCR and lists one record per CDR3 protein. This table holds about 430,000 distinct CDR3 sequences, roughly a fifth found once.

This clonotype was obtained from a female donor with Graves disease. The sequenced sample was peripheral blood mononuclear cells (PBMCs), obtained when the disease was refractory, from a patient treated with antithyroid drugs. The chain uses TRBV2 and TRBJ1-1; TRBD1 matches at 7 bases. The CDR3 protein is CASRYRGMNTEAFF. As DNA, the CDR3 is TGTGCCAGCAGATACAGGGGAATGAACACTGAAGCTTTCTTT.